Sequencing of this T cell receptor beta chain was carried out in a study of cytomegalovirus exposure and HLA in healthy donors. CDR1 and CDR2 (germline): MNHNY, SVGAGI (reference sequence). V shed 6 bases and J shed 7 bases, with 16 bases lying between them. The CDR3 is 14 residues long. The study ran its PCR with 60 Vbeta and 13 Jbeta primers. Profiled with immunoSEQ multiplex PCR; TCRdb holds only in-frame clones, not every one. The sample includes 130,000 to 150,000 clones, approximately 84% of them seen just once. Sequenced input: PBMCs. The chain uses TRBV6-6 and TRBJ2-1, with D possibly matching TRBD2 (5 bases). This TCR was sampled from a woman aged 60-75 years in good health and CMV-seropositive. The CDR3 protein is CASSHTLGLNEQFF. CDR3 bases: TGTGCCAGCAGCCACACACTAGGATTAAATGAGCAGTTCTTC.